Shown below are 14 T cell receptor beta chains from a single sample sequenced in a study of CD8 T cells in Susac syndrome. RNA in amounts of roughly 0.5 to 1 ug was reverse transcribed with random hexamers. TCRdb re-analysed the immunoSEQ multiplex PCR reads in MiXCR, keeping a single row per CDR3 protein. The sample yields about 200,000 distinct CDR3 sequences, 85% to 95% seen once. Sequencing was done on a sample of CD4+ T cells from PBMCs. The receptors were gathered from a human donor in good health.

The chain uses TRBV9 and TRBJ2-1; TRBD2 matches 11 bases. This CDR3 has 13 residues. Germline trimming cut 8 bases from V and 9 bases from J; bases unmatched to any gene: 7. The germline V gene has CDR1 SGDLS and CDR2 YYNGEE. The CDR3 protein is CASGLAGAAEQFF. CDR3 coding DNA: TGTGCCAGTGGACTAGCGGGCGCGGCTGAGCAGTTCTTC.

The chain employs TRBV4-1 and TRBJ2-3; D is uncertain. Germline-derived CDR1 and CDR2 are MGHRA and YSYEKL. Trimming pared 5 bases from V and 2 bases from J, leaving 8 bases between. The CDR3 totals 13 residues. The CDR3 DNA is TGCGCCAGCAGCAACATCCCCACAGATACGCAGTATTTT. The encoded protein is CASSNIPTDTQYF.

The rearrangement uses TRBV18 and TRBJ2-1; 10 bases agree with TRBD1. Germline CDR1 reads KGHSH; CDR2 reads LQKENI. The CDR3 has 14 amino acids. Trimming at V came to 6 bases and at J to 8 bases, leaving 7 bases not matched to a gene. Here the CDR3 DNA reads TGTGCCAGCTCCCCCGGGACAGGGGTCGATGAGCAGTTCTTC. Protein product: CASSPGTGVDEQFF.

J is TRBJ1-6 and V is TRBV20-1; no clear D. Between the trimmed V and J ends, which lost 1 base and 5 bases, there was a span of 9 bases. Germline-derived CDR1 and CDR2 are DFQATT and SNEGSKA (reference sequence). This CDR3 contains 14 residues. The CDR3 region has the DNA TGCAGTGCTAGAGCGGGTTGGGATAATTCACCCCTCCACTTT. This sequence encodes CSARAGWDNSPLHF.

The genes are TRBV9 and TRBJ2-1, with D perhaps TRBD2 (6 bases). Germline V gene data show CDR1 as SGDLS and CDR2 as YYNGEE. Deletions cut 3 bases from V and 5 bases from J, with 12 bases between. There are 14 residues in the CDR3. CDR3 nucleotide sequence: TGTGCCAGCAGCGGCGGGGACCCGCACAATGAGCAGTTCTTC. Translated: CASSGGDPHNEQFF.

The CDR3 is CATSGTGGLDEQFF. CDR3 nucleotides: TGTGCCACCAGCGGGACAGGGGGTCTCGATGAGCAGTTCTTC. J is TRBJ2-1 and V is TRBV24-1, with 11 nucleotides matching TRBD1. CDR3 size: 14 residues. Germline V CDR1 and CDR2: KGHDR, SFDVKD. Germline trimming cut 7 bases from V and 8 bases from J; bases unmatched to any gene: 6.

The chain employs TRBV3-1 and TRBJ1-2; the D is unclear. Germline V gene data show CDR1 as LGHDT and CDR2 as YNNKEL (reference sequence). The CDR3 runs to 14 residues. Trimming cost V 0 bases and J 5 bases, with 10 bases left between them. CDR3 protein: CASSQDALGYGYTF. The CDR3 nucleotides read TGTGCCAGCAGCCAAGACGCTCTTGGGTATGGCTACACCTTC.

The chain recombines TRBV24-1 with TRBJ2-1, with a tentative D call TRBD2 (6 bases). V lost 1 base and J lost 5, with 14 bases in between. The CDR3 covers 16 residues. The germline V gene has CDR1 KGHDR and CDR2 SFDVKD. CDR3 coding DNA: TGTGCCACCAGTGATTTCGCGAGACTAGGAAACAATGAGCAGTTCTTC. This sequence encodes CATSDFARLGNNEQFF.

The chain joins TRBV4-1 to TRBJ2-5; D may be TRBD2 (7 bases). Looked up from germline, CDR1 is MGHRA and CDR2 is YSYEKL. The germline V and J ends were trimmed by 0 bases and 7 bases, with 18 bases remaining between them. This CDR3 spans 16 amino acids. The CDR3: CASSQEGMAGAVTQYF. In DNA, the CDR3 is TGCGCCAGCAGCCAAGAAGGTATGGCGGGGGCCGTGACCCAGTACTTC.

J is TRBJ1-5 and V is TRBV9; no definite D call. CDR1 SGDLS and CDR2 YYNGEE come from the germline V gene. The CDR3 sequence is 14 residues long. The V end lost 5 bases, the J end lost 6 bases, and 15 bases lay between the germline ends. This CDR3 is CASSGNTYGQPQHF. CDR3 coding DNA: TGTGCCAGCAGTGGGAACACGTACGGTCAGCCCCAGCATTTT.

V and J are TRBV29-1 and TRBJ1-1; D is ambiguous. The CDR3 sequence is 14 residues long. CDR1 is SQVTM and CDR2 is ANQGSEA in the germline V gene. Trimming took 4 bases from V and 1 from J, leaving 13 bases between them. The CDR3 sequence is CSVAPQLQNTEAFF. The CDR3 nucleotides are TGCAGCGTTGCCCCACAGCTTCAGAACACTGAAGCTTTCTTT.

V usage is TRBV6-1 and J usage is TRBJ2-1; TRBD1 aligns across 12 bases. V was pared by 4 bases and J by 8 bases, with 6 bases of the junction left unmatched. There are 15 residues in the CDR3. Germline V gives CDR1 MNHNS, CDR2 SASEGT. The CDR3 loop reads CASSVGTGGIYEQFF. DNA for the CDR3: TGTGCCAGCAGTGTCGGGACAGGGGGCATCTATGAGCAGTTCTTC.

V is TRBV20-1 and J is TRBJ2-3, with D tentatively TRBD1 (6 bases). Germline CDR1 and CDR2: DFQATT and SNEGSKA (reference sequence). V lost 7 bases and J lost 2, with 16 bases in between. The CDR3 covers 14 residues. The CDR3 DNA sequence: TGCAGTGTTCCACAGGGCGGCCACACAGATACGCAGTATTTT. It yields the protein CSVPQGGHTDTQYF.

This chain links TRBV7-2 with TRBJ2-1; D is uncertain. Germline assignment: CDR1 SGHTA and CDR2 FQGNSA. V lost 5 bases and J 2 bases, leaving 10 bases between the germline ends. The CDR3 has 14 amino acids. In nucleotides, the CDR3 is TGTGCCAGCAGCGCATCGGCCACCTACAATGAGCAGTTCTTC. Translated: CASSASATYNEQFF. Looking up the rest from reference TRBV7-2 and TRBJ2-1 gives the full variable domain: GAGVSQSPSNKVTEKGKDVELRCDPISGHTALYWYRQSLGQGLEFLIYFQGNSAPDKSGLPSDRFSAERTGGSVSTLTIQRTQQEDSAVYLCASSASATYNEQFFGPGTRLTVL.